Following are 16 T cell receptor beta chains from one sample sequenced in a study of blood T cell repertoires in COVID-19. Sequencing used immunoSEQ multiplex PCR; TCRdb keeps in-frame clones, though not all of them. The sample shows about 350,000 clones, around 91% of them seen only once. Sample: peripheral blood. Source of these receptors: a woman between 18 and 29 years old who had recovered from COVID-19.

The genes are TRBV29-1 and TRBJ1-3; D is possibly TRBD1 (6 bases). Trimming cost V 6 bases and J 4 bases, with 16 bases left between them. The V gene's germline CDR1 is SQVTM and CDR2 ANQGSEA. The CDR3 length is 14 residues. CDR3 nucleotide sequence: TGCAGCGTGTTCACAGGGTTTTCAGGAAACACCATATATTTT. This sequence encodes CSVFTGFSGNTIYF.

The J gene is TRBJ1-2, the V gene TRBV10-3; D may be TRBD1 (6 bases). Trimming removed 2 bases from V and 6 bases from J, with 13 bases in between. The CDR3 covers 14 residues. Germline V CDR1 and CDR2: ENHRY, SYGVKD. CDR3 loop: CAISETGYSNGYTF. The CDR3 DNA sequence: TGTGCCATCAGTGAGACAGGGTACTCAAATGGCTACACCTTC.

CDR3 in amino acids: CASSLGGSGRYFGGELFF. The CDR3 region has the DNA TGTGCCAGCAGCTTAGGCGGATCCGGGAGGTATTTTGGCGGGGAGCTGTTTTTT. The chain recombines TRBV11-2 with TRBJ2-2, with TRBD2 identical over 7 bases. The CDR3 has 18 residues. The V segment lost 1 base and the J segment 7 bases; nucleotides outside the gene matches: 15. Germline V CDR1 and CDR2: SGHAT, FQNNGV.

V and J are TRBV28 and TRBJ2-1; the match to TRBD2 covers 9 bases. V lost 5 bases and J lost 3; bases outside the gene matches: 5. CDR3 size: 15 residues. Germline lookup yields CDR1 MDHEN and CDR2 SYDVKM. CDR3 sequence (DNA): TGTGCCAGCAGTGAGACTAGCGGCCACTACAATGAGCAGTTCTTC. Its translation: CASSETSGHYNEQFF.

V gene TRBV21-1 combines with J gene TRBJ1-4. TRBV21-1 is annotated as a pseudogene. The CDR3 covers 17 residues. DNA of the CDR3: TGTGCCAGCAGCAATGGGCCCGACGGGGCAACTAATGAAAAACTGTTTTTT. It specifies CASSNGPDGATNEKLFF.

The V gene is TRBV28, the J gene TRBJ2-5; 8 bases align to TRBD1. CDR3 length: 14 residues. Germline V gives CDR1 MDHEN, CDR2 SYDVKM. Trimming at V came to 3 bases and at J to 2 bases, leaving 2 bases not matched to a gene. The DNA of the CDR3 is TGTGCCAGCAGTTTCACAGGGGGGCAAGAGACCCAGTACTTC. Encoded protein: CASSFTGGQETQYF.

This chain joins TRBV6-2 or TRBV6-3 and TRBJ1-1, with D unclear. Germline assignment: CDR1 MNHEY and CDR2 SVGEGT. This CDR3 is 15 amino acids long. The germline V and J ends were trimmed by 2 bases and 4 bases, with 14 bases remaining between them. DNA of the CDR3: TGTGCCAGCAGTTACCCGGTTGGCCGGGGCACTGAAGCTTTCTTT. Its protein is CASSYPVGRGTEAFF.

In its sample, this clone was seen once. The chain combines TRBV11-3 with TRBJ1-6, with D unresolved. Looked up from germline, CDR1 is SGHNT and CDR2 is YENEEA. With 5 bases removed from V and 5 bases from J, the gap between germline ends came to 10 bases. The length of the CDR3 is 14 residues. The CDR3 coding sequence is TGTGCCAGCAGCCCGGGGAGGGATAATTCACCCCTCCACTTT. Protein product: CASSPGRDNSPLHF.

The CDR3 loop reads CATSKDKDYGYTF. CDR3 DNA: TGTGCCACCAGCAAAGACAAGGACTATGGCTACACCTTC. The chain uses TRBV24-1 and TRBJ1-2, with no clear D. This CDR3 region has 13 residues. Germline V lookup: CDR1 KGHDR, CDR2 SFDVKD. Trimming shortened V by 7 bases and J by 3 bases, and 11 bases separated the two germline ends.

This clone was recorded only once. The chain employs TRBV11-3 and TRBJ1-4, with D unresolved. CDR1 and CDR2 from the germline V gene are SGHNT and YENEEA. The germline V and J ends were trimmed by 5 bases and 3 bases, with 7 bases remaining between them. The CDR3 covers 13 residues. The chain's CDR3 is CASSRVANEKLFF. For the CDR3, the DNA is TGTGCCAGCAGCCGTGTAGCTAATGAAAAACTGTTTTTT.

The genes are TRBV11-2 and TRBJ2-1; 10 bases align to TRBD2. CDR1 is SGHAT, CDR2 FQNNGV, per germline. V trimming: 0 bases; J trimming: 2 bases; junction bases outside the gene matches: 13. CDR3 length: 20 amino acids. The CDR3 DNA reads TGTGCCAGCAGCTTAGAGAGGGAGGGACTAGCGATGAGAGCCTACAATGAGCAGTTCTTC. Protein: CASSLEREGLAMRAYNEQFF.

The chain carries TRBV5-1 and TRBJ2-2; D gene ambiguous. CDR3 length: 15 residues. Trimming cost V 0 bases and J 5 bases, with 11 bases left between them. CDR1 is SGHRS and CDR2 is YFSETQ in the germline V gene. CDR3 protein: CASSLATDVTGELFF. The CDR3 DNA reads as TGCGCCAGCAGCTTGGCCACAGATGTTACCGGGGAGCTGTTTTTT.

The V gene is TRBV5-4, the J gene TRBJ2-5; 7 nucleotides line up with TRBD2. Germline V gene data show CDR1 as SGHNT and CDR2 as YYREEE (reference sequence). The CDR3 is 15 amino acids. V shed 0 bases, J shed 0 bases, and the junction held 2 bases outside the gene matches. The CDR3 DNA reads TGTGCCAGCAGCTTGGGTAGCGGGTACCAAGAGACCCAGTACTTC. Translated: CASSLGSGYQETQYF.

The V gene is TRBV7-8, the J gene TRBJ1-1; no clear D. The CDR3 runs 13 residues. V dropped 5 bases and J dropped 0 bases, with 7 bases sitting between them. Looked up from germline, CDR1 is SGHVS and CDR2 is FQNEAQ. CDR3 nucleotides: TGTGCCAGCAGCAGCACAGTGAACACTGAAGCTTTCTTT. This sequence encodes CASSSTVNTEAFF.

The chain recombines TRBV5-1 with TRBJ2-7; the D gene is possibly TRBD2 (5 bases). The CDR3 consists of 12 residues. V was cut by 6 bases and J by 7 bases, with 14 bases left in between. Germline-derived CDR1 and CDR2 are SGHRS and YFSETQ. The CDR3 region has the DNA TGCGCCAGCAAAAACCGGACGGGGGAGCAGTACGTC. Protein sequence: CASKNRTGEQYV.

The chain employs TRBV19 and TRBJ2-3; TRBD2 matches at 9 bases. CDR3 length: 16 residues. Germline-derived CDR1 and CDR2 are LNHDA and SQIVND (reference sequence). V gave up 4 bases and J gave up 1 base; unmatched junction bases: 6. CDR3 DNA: TGTGCCAGTAGTAGATCTAGCGGGATTCGCACAGATACGCAGTATTTT. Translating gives CASSRSSGIRTDTQYF.